The clone carrying this T cell receptor (beta chain) was observed a few times. As yet, its antigen is unknown. This sample was taken from a study of blood T cells in healthy people across ages. Combining a sample-barcoded 5' primer with a J-beta primer mix, a second PCR ran for about 6 to 12 cycles. TCRdb re-derived calls from the 5' RACE reads in MiXCR, one entry per CDR3 protein. The table includes about 1.6 million distinct CDR3 sequences, about 31% detected once. General study findings and limits: It was the long-lived donors that had more naive CD4+ cells and higher diversity than aged donors.

V was cut by 3 bases and J by 1 base, with 11 bases left in between. Germline CDR1 KGHDR, CDR2 SFDVKD. CDR3 length: 15 amino acids. This chain connects TRBV24-1 to TRBJ1-1; no reliable D call. The sample taken for sequencing was blood. This receptor was identified in a woman aged 25 to 39 in good health. The CDR3 reads CATSDPAAKNTEAFF. DNA for the CDR3: TGTGCCACCAGTGATCCGGCCGCGAAGAACACTGAAGCTTTCTTT.